These 15 T cell receptor beta chains originate from one sample sequenced in a study of OX40 agonist ivuxolimab in advanced cancers. Produced via immunoSEQ multiplex PCR; TCRdb's table is partial and in-frame only. This table has some 99,000 clones, approximately 93% appearing once. The source was CD4+ or CD8+ T cells sorted from blood, collected in a trial of the OX40 agonist ivuxolimab. These receptors were taken from an adult with an advanced solid tumor such as melanoma, head and neck, liver or kidney cancer.

The V and J genes are TRBV19 and TRBJ1-1; D unresolved. Germline CDR1 LNHDA, CDR2 SQIVND (reference sequence). The CDR3 runs to 14 residues. The CDR3 protein is CIPREEEVNTEAFF. The CDR3 nucleotides read TGTATTCCTAGGGAAGAGGAGGTGAACACTGAAGCTTTCTTT.

The chain uses TRBV4-1 and TRBJ1-5; TRBD1 is a possible D gene (5 bases). The CDR3 contains 13 residues. CDR1 is MGHRA and CDR2 is YSYEKL in the germline V gene. V shed 0 bases and J shed 11 bases, with 11 bases lying between them. The CDR3 nucleotides read TGCGCCAGCAGCCAAGAGGGGCTCAGTTCCCAGCATTTT. It translates to CASSQEGLSSQHF.

The chain links TRBV5-1 to TRBJ2-5, with D possibly TRBD2 on 6 matching bases. This CDR3 spans 15 amino acids. V lost 5 bases and J lost 7, with 21 bases in between. Germline V gene sequence: CDR1 SGHRS, CDR2 YFSETQ. The CDR3 spells CASSFSVGGDATQYF. The CDR3 DNA sequence: TGCGCCAGCAGTTTCTCCGTGGGCGGGGACGCGACCCAGTACTTC.

The chain has TRBV7-2 and TRBJ2-5; 13 bases agree with TRBD2. The J call may not be correct, given that the DNA end is closer to TRBJ2-7. Per the germline V gene, CDR1 is SGHTA and CDR2 is FQGNSA. This CDR3 spans 19 amino acids. CDR3 sequence (DNA): TGTGCCAGCAGCTTAGGGGGGACTAGCGGGAAATCTCGTAGGTACGAGCAGTACTTC. Translation: CASSLGGTSGKSRRYEQYF.

The V and J genes are TRBV4-1 and TRBJ2-7; the match to TRBD2 covers 9 bases. The V segment lost 1 base and the J segment 4 bases; nucleotides outside the gene matches: 14. The CDR3 length is 18 residues. CDR1 is MGHRA and CDR2 is YSYEKL in the germline V gene. The CDR3 region has the DNA TGCGCCAGCAGCCAAGGGATCTGGAGCGGGGGGCTTACTTACGAGCAGTACTTC. Protein product: CASSQGIWSGGLTYEQYF.

The chain is built from TRBV9 and TRBJ2-3; 11 nucleotides line up with TRBD2. V shed 4 bases and J 2 bases; nucleotides not matched to a gene: 18. The CDR3 totals 20 residues. Germline V lookup: CDR1 SGDLS, CDR2 YYNGEE. DNA for the CDR3: TGTGCCAGCAGCCACCGACGACTAGCGGGAAGACCCCAAAACACAGATACGCAGTATTTT. Encoded protein: CASSHRRLAGRPQNTDTQYF.

The chain recombines TRBV7-2 with TRBJ1-1, with D hard to call. Trimming removed 4 bases at V and 4 bases at J, with 10 bases between. CDR1 is SGHTA, CDR2 FQGNSA, per germline. The CDR3 sequence is 13 residues long. CDR3 protein: CASSSDGGTEAFF. In DNA, the CDR3 is TGTGCCAGCAGCTCGGATGGTGGCACTGAAGCTTTCTTT.

The chain links TRBV4-1 to TRBJ2-1; D may be TRBD2 (6 bases). In germline, CDR1 is MGHRA, CDR2 YSYEKL. Trimming removed 4 bases from V and 13 bases from J, with 14 bases in between. This CDR3 has 12 amino acids. The CDR3 spells CASSPRRGVQFF. As DNA, the CDR3 is TGCGCCAGCAGCCCCCGGCGGGGTGTACAGTTCTTC.

The genes are TRBV19 and TRBJ1-3; D not resolved. The CDR3 runs to 17 residues. CDR1 and CDR2 (germline): LNHDA, SQIVND (reference sequence). Deletions cut 6 bases from V and 0 bases from J, with 18 bases between. The CDR3, as DNA: TGTGCCAGTAGGAATCGGAGTTTCAGCCGCTCTGGAAACACCATATATTTT. Residues: CASRNRSFSRSGNTIYF.

The gene calls are TRBV28 and TRBJ1-1; 7 bases match TRBD1. Losses at the gene ends were 8 bases for V and 6 bases for J; bases not matched to a gene: 15. The CDR3 consists of 15 residues. Germline V gene lookup returns CDR1 MDHEN and CDR2 SYDVKM. DNA of the CDR3: TGTGCCAGCTCCTTAACTCGGGACAGATCCTCTGAAGCTTTCTTT. Its protein is CASSLTRDRSSEAFF. The whole variable domain, filled in from reference TRBV28 and TRBJ1-1, reads DVKVTQSSRYLVKRTGEKVFLECVQDMDHENMFWYRQDPGLGLRLIYFSYDVKMKEKGDIPEGYSVSREKKERFSLILESASTNQTSMYLCASSLTRDRSSEAFFGQGTRLTVV.

This chain uses TRBV28 with TRBJ1-2; 8 bases are shared with TRBD1. The CDR3 totals 12 residues. Germline CDR1 reads MDHEN; CDR2 reads SYDVKM. The junction had 0 bases not matched to a gene; V was cut back by 5 bases and J by 4 bases. The CDR3 coding sequence is TGTGCCAGCAGTCAGGGGGCCTATGGCTACACCTTC. This codes for CASSQGAYGYTF.

This chain links TRBV7-2 with TRBJ2-6; the D is unclear. V lost 6 bases and J lost 0, with 3 bases in between. CDR1 and CDR2 from the germline V gene are SGHTA and FQGNSA. The CDR3 runs to 13 residues. Here the CDR3 DNA reads TGTGCCAGCAGGCGCTCTGGGGCCAACGTCCTGACTTTC. Translated: CASRRSGANVLTF.

V gene TRBV19 combines with J gene TRBJ1-5, with D possibly being TRBD1 (6 bases). Germline CDR1 LNHDA, CDR2 SQIVND (reference sequence). V lost 5 bases and J 5 bases, leaving 16 bases between the germline ends. The length of the CDR3 is 15 residues. The CDR3 region has the DNA TGTGCCAGTAGTCCAACTAACGGGGGGCATCAGCCCCAGCATTTT. Translated: CASSPTNGGHQPQHF.

The chain links TRBV9 to TRBJ2-1, with D maybe TRBD1 (5 bases). The CDR3 sequence is 16 residues long. Germline-derived CDR1 and CDR2 are SGDLS and YYNGEE. V shed 4 bases and J shed 9 bases, with 23 bases lying between them. The CDR3 here is CASSPPGQGLRGEQFF. CDR3 in DNA: TGTGCCAGCAGCCCCCCGGGCCAGGGTCTTCGCGGTGAGCAGTTCTTC.

Concerning this clone itself: The junction and the germline gene differ at one end; a read error may be behind it. V is TRBV10-3 and J is TRBJ1-1; 7 nucleotides match TRBD1. The CDR3 loop spans 13 amino acids. CDR1 ENHRY and CDR2 SYGVKD come from the germline V gene. The CDR3 loop reads CASSAPQGVEAFF. CDR3 bases: TGTGCCAGCAGTGCCCCCCAGGGGGTTGAAGCTTTCTTT.